The clone carrying this TCR beta chain occurred many times. The data derive from a study of T cells in Graves' hyperthyroidism and ophthalmopathy. The ends lost 5 bases at V and 4 bases at J; junction bases unmatched: 11. The CDR3 consists of 16 residues. RNA transcripts were the template for amplifying TCR beta CDR3 regions. First-round RT-PCR with HTBI primers amplified the TCR CDR3 region. In TCRdb, the multiplex PCR reads were re-called with MiXCR into one record per CDR3 protein. In the table there are around 720,000 distinct CDR3 sequences, 35% of which are singletons. The sample was blood. The chain recombines TRBV12-3 or TRBV12-4 with TRBJ1-2; TRBD1 matches 9 bases. The clonotype comes from a woman aged 40 to 55 with Graves' hyperthyroidism. CDR3 in DNA: TGTGCCAGCAGTCCCCCCGGACAGGGGCGAGGCTATGGCTACACCTTC. Translated: CASSPPGQGRGYGYTF.